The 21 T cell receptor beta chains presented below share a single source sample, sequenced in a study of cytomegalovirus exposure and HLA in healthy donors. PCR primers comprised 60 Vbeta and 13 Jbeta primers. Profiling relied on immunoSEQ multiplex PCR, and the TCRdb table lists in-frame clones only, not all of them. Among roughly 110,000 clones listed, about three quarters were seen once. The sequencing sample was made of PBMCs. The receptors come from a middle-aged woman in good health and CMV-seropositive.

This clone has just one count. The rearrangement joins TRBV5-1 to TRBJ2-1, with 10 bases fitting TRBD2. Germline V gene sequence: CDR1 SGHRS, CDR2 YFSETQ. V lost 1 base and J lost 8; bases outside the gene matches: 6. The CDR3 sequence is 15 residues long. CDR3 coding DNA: TGCGCCAGCAGCTTGCGGTTAGCGGGGGGCGATGAGCAGTTCTTC. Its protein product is CASSLRLAGGDEQFF.

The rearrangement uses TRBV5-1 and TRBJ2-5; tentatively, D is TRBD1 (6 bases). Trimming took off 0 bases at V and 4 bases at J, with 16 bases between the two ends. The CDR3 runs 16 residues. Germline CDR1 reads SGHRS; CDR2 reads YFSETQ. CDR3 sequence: CASSLEGGRKAETQYF. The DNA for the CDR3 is TGCGCCAGCAGCTTGGAAGGGGGACGAAAGGCAGAGACCCAGTACTTC.

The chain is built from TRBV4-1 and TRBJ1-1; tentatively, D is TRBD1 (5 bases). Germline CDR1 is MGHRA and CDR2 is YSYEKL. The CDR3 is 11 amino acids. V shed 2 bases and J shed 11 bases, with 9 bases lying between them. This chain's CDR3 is CASSQQGEAFF. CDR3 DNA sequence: TGCGCCAGCAGCCAACAGGGCGAGGCTTTCTTT.

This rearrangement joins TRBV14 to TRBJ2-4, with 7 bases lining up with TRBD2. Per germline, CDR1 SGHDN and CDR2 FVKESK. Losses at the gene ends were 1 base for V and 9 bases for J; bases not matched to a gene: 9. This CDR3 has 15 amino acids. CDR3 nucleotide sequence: TGTGCCAGCAGCCAAGTGGGGGGGACCCCGGTCATTCAGTACTTC. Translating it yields CASSQVGGTPVIQYF.

The CDR3 sequence: CASSQGGGYGYTF. CDR3 coding DNA: TGCGCCAGCAGCCAAGGGGGCGGCTATGGCTACACCTTC. This chain connects TRBV4-1 to TRBJ1-2, with a weak D call TRBD1 (5 bases). The CDR3 runs 13 residues. Germline V CDR1 and CDR2: MGHRA, YSYEKL. V lost 1 base and J 4 bases, leaving 7 bases between the germline ends.

The CDR3, as DNA: TGTGCCAGCAGCGCCCAGGGGATGAACACTGAAGCTTTCTTT. Translation gives CASSAQGMNTEAFF. This chain connects TRBV7-3 to TRBJ1-1, with D possibly TRBD1 on 6 matching bases. CDR3 length: 14 residues. Germline assignment: CDR1 SGHTA and CDR2 FQGTGA. Trimming cost V 5 bases and J 0 bases, with 10 bases left between them.

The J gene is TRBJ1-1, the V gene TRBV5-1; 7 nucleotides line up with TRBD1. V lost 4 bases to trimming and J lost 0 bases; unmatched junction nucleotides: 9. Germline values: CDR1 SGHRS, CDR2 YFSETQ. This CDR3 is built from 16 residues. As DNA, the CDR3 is TGCGCCAGCAGCCTAGGGGGCGCGGTAATGAACACTGAAGCTTTCTTT. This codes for CASSLGGAVMNTEAFF.

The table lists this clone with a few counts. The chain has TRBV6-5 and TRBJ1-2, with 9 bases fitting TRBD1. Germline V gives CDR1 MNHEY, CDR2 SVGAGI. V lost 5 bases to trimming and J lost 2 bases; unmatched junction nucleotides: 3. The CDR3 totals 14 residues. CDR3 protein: CASSRDRVNYGYTF. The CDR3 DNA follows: TGTGCCAGCAGTAGGGACAGGGTAAACTATGGCTACACCTTC.

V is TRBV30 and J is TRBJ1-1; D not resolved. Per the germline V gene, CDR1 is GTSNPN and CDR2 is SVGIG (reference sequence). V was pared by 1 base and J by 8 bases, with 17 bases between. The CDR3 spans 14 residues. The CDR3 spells CAWSGSPVKREAFF. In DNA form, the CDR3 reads TGTGCCTGGAGTGGGTCACCCGTAAAGAGAGAAGCTTTCTTT.

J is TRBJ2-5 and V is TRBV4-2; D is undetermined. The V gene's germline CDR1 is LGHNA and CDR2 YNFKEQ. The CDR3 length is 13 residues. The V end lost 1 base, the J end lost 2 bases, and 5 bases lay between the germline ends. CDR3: CASSQGQQETQYF. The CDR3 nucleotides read TGTGCCAGCAGCCAAGGGCAGCAAGAGACCCAGTACTTC.

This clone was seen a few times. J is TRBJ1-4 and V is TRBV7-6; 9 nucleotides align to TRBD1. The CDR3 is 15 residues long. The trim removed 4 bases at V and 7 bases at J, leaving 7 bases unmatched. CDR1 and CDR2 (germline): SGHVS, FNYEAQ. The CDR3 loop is CASSSDRGRGEKLFF. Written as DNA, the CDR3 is TGTGCCAGCAGCTCGGACAGGGGACGGGGTGAAAAACTGTTTTTT.

CDR3 in amino acids: CASSLAKGSWGNTEAFF. The DNA for the CDR3 is TGCGCCAGCAGCTTGGCCAAGGGGTCTTGGGGGAACACTGAAGCTTTCTTT. J is TRBJ1-1 and V is TRBV5-1; D perhaps matches TRBD1 (5 bases). Trimming took off 0 bases at V and 1 base at J, with 16 bases between the two ends. This CDR3 has 17 residues. Germline values: CDR1 SGHRS, CDR2 YFSETQ. Based on the CDR3 plus reference TRBV5-1 and TRBJ1-1, the full variable domain is KAGVTQTPRYLIKTRGQQVTLSCSPISGHRSVSWYQQTPGQGLQFLFEYFSETQRNKGNFPGRFSGRQFSNSRSEMNVSTLELGDSALYLCASSLAKGSWGNTEAFFGQGTRLTVV.

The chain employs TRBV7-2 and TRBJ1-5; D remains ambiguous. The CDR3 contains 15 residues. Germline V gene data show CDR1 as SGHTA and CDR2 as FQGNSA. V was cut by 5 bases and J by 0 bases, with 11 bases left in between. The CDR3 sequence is CASSQAVNSNQPQHF. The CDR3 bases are TGTGCCAGCAGCCAGGCCGTAAATAGCAATCAGCCCCAGCATTTT.

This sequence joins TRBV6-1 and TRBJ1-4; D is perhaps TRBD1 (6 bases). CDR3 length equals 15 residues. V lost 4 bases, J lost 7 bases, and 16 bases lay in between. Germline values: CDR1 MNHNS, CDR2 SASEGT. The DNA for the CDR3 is TGTGCCAGCAGTGGGAACAGGGTTGGGGGTGAAAAACTGTTTTTT. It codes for CASSGNRVGGEKLFF.

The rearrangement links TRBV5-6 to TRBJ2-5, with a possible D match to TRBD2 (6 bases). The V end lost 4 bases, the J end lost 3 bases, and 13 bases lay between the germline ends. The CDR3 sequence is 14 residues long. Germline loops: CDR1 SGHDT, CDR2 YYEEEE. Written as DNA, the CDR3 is TGTGCCAGCAGCCCATGGGGCGGGGAAGAGACCCAGTACTTC. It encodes CASSPWGGEETQYF.

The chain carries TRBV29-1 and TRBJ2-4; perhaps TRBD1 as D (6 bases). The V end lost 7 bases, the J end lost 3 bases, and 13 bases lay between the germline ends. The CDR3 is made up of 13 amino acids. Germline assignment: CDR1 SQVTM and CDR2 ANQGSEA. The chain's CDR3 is CSAMTGGKNIQYF. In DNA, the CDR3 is TGCAGCGCCATGACAGGTGGCAAAAACATTCAGTACTTC.

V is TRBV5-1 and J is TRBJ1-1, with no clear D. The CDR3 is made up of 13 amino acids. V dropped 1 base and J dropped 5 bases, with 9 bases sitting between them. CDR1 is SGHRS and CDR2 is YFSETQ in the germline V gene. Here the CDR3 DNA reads TGCGCCAGCAGCTTGAGTGGGGAGACTGAAGCTTTCTTT. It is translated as CASSLSGETEAFF.

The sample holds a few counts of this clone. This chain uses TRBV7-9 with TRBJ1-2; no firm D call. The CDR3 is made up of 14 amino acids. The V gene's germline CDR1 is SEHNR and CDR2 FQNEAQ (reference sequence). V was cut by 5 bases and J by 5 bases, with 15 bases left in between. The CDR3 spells CASSPPTPEYGYTF. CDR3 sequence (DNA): TGTGCCAGCAGCCCCCCGACCCCGGAGTATGGCTACACCTTC.

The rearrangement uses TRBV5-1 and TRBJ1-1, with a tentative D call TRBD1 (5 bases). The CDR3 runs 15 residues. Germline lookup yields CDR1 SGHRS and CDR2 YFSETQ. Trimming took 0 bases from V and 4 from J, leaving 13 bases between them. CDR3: CASSLDPGGVTEAFF. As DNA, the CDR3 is TGCGCCAGCAGCTTGGACCCGGGGGGGGTCACTGAAGCTTTCTTT.

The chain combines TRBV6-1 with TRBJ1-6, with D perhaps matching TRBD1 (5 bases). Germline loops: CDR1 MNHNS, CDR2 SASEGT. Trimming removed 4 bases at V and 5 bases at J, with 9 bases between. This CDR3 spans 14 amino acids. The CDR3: CASSGRQNNSPLHF. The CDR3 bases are TGTGCCAGCAGTGGACGACAGAATAATTCACCCCTCCACTTT.

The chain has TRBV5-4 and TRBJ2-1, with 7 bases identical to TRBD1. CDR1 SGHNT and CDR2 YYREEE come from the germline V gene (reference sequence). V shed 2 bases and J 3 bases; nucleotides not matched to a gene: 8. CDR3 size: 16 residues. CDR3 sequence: CASSFTTGTSYNEQFF. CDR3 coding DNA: TGTGCCAGCAGCTTCACGACAGGGACAAGCTACAATGAGCAGTTCTTC.